This T cell receptor (beta chain) comes out of a study of cytomegalovirus exposure and HLA in healthy donors. Broader study findings: Specificity for CMV antigens was confirmed in vitro for a few of the CMV-associated chains.

PCR employed 60 Vbeta and 13 Jbeta primers. Data came from immunoSEQ multiplex PCR; TCRdb stores just in-frame clones and leaves some out. The table has tens of thousands of clones, more than 65% seen once; the top ten hold 9.5% to 13%. As regards this clone: Antigen specificity is unknown.

With 4 bases clipped from V and 6 bases from J, the junction kept 8 bases outside the gene matches. CDR3 length: 15 amino acids. Germline lookup yields CDR1 MGHRA and CDR2 YSYEKL. The chain joins TRBV4-1 to TRBJ1-4, with TRBD1 matching over 7 bases. Sequencing was done on a sample of PBMCs. This clonotype originated in a male donor in good health and CMV-seropositive. CDR3 nucleotide sequence: TGCGCCAGCAGCCGACCCGGACAGGTCTATGAAAAACTGTTTTTT. This sequence encodes CASSRPGQVYEKLFF.